This T cell receptor beta chain emerged from a study of high-grade serous ovarian cancer treatment subgroups. Turning to the study itself: Mean per sample: around 13,000 reads, 6,500 to 9,000 unique TCR beta rearrangements. Study conclusions and caveats: Bulk tumor TCR sequencing gave no spatial information. Repertoire similarity ranged about 0.11 to 0.8 between tumors of one patient.

Profiling relied on immunoSEQ multiplex PCR, and the TCRdb table lists in-frame clones only, not all of them. The table shows about 33,000 clones, with about 80% occurring only once. As for this clone: Its antigen is undetermined.

Tumor samples were obtained before definitive surgery or chemotherapy. CDR1 and CDR2 from the germline V gene are SGHTA and FQGNSA. This CDR3 has 13 residues. V was cut by 3 bases and J by 0 bases, with 5 bases left in between. This sequence was found in a human donor with high-grade serous ovarian cancer. Sequenced material: tumor tissue. V gene TRBV7-2 combines with J gene TRBJ1-1, with D unresolved. The CDR3 DNA follows: TGTGCCAGCAGCTTCCAAATGAACACTGAAGCTTTCTTT. Translation: CASSFQMNTEAFF.